The next 25 T cell receptor beta chains were all read from a single sample in a study of blood T cells in healthy people across ages. A second PCR, run for about 7 to 12 cycles, used a sample-barcoded 5' primer plus a J-beta primer mix. TCRdb ran MiXCR on the 5' RACE reads and lists one entry per CDR3 protein. Of under 2 million distinct CDR3 sequences listed, about 31% are singletons. Material: blood. Receptors were obtained from a woman between 25 and 40 years old in good health.

This chain connects TRBV27 to TRBJ1-5; tentatively, D is TRBD1 (6 bases). The CDR3 contains 14 residues. Trimming took 8 bases from V and 5 from J, leaving 16 bases between them. The germline gives CDR1 MNHEY, CDR2 SMNVEV (reference sequence). The CDR3 is CASRDSGDDQPQHF. The CDR3 DNA reads TGTGCCAGCCGGGACTCAGGGGATGATCAGCCCCAGCATTTT.

This clonotype was observed many times. The chain recombines TRBV4-1 with TRBJ2-7; D call uncertain. CDR3 length equals 11 residues. V dropped 4 bases and J dropped 7 bases, with 8 bases sitting between them. CDR1 is MGHRA and CDR2 is YSYEKL in the germline V gene. The CDR3 region is CASSPAWEQYF. For the CDR3, the DNA is TGCGCCAGCAGCCCCGCGTGGGAGCAGTACTTC.

For this clonotype: The CDR3 ends on some other residue instead of the conserved phenylalanine or tryptophan, so this is likely a read error. CDR3 loop: CASSLEDRGWETQYV. DNA for the CDR3: TGTGCCAGCAGCTTAGAGGACAGGGGATGGGAGACCCAGTACGTC. J is TRBJ2-5 and V is TRBV11-2; 9 bases agree with TRBD1. This CDR3 region has 15 residues. In germline, CDR1 is SGHAT, CDR2 FQNNGV. J was trimmed by 5 bases and V by 0 bases; bases with no gene match: 4.

The CDR3 DNA reads TGCAGCGTTGTTCTATTCAAGAACACCGGGGAGCTGTTTTTT. This codes for CSVVLFKNTGELFF. The V and J genes are TRBV29-1 and TRBJ2-2, with D unresolved. CDR1 and CDR2 (germline): SQVTM, ANQGSEA. Trimming left V 4 bases short and J 1 base short, with 10 bases between. This CDR3 contains 14 residues.

Only a few counts were recorded for this clonotype. The chain is built from TRBV20-1 and TRBJ2-5; 8 nucleotides align to TRBD2. With V trimmed by 6 bases and J by 0 bases, 18 bases remained unmatched. CDR3 length: 18 residues. Germline values: CDR1 DFQATT, CDR2 SNEGSKA (reference sequence). The CDR3 bases are TGCAGTGCCCCGTCCTCGGGGGGGGCCTACCGGTACCAAGAGACCCAGTACTTC. Its translation: CSAPSSGGAYRYQETQYF.

This clonotype was counted only a few times. Germline and junction disagree at one end, which may indicate a read error. This chain joins TRBV20-1 and TRBJ2-1; 10 bases fit TRBD2. Germline-derived CDR1 and CDR2 are DFQATT and SNEGSKA (reference sequence). The CDR3 spans 14 residues. The CDR3 DNA follows: TGCGGTGCTAGGAGAGCGGGGGGGTTCGTTGAGCAGTTCTTC. Translating it yields CGARRAGGFVEQFF.

This clonotype has ten or more counts. The genes are TRBV27 and TRBJ1-1; D is possibly TRBD1 (6 bases). Germline CDR1 and CDR2: MNHEY and SMNVEV (reference sequence). Trimming removed 6 bases at V and 2 bases at J, with 16 bases between. CDR3 size: 15 residues. As DNA, the CDR3 is TGTGCCAGCAGACTCACAGGGATGGGAAACACTGAAGCTTTCTTT. Translation: CASRLTGMGNTEAFF.

This clonotype showed up just a few times. V usage is TRBV2 and J usage is TRBJ2-1; TRBD2 agrees at 9 bases. This CDR3 has 14 residues. Germline CDR1 SNHLY, CDR2 FYNNEI. V shed 5 bases and J 7 bases; nucleotides not matched to a gene: 6. The CDR3 DNA sequence: TGTGCCAGCAGTTCGGCGGGAGGGCAAAATGAGCAGTTCTTC. This codes for CASSSAGGQNEQFF.

The chain joins TRBV3-1 to TRBJ2-7; 10 positions match TRBD2. Germline values: CDR1 LGHDT, CDR2 YNNKEL (reference sequence). This CDR3 is built from 16 residues. With 1 base clipped from V and 1 base from J, the junction kept 4 bases outside the gene matches. The CDR3 region is CASSQVQTSGSYEQYF. The CDR3 DNA sequence: TGTGCCAGCAGCCAAGTACAGACTAGCGGGTCCTACGAGCAGTACTTC.

This chain connects TRBV2 to TRBJ2-7; no reliable D call. Germline V lookup: CDR1 SNHLY, CDR2 FYNNEI. The CDR3 runs 12 residues. Deletions cut 6 bases from V and 3 bases from J, with 9 bases between. The CDR3 bases are TGTGCCAGCAGGGCCCAGGTCTACGAGCAGTACTTC. Translating gives CASRAQVYEQYF.

V is TRBV20-1 and J is TRBJ2-7; D unresolved. Looked up from germline, CDR1 is DFQATT and CDR2 is SNEGSKA (reference sequence). There are 13 residues in the CDR3. V was cut by 5 bases and J by 0 bases, with 11 bases left in between. The CDR3 bases are TGCAGTGCTGCAGACAACTTCTCCTACGAGCAGTACTTC. Protein: CSAADNFSYEQYF.

This clonotype was counted a few times. This chain connects TRBV4-1 to TRBJ1-6; no clear D gene. There are 16 residues in the CDR3. Trimming took 5 bases from V and 7 from J, leaving 18 bases between them. The V gene's germline CDR1 is MGHRA and CDR2 YSYEKL. CDR3 nucleotides: TGCGCCAGCAGCGATACCGGGGAAGGGTACAATTCACCCCTCCACTTT. Translating it yields CASSDTGEGYNSPLHF.

A word on this clonotype: Since a much larger clone is just one base distant, this may be a read error. The chain uses TRBV15 and TRBJ2-7; possibly TRBD1 or TRBD2 for D (5 bases each). The V gene's germline CDR1 is LNHNV and CDR2 YYDKDF (reference sequence). This CDR3 has 15 amino acids. V lost 0 bases to trimming and J lost 7 bases, with 16 bases between them. CDR3 in amino acids: CATSRDFKAWGEQYF. The CDR3 DNA follows: TGTGCCACCAGCAGAGATTTTAAAGCTTGGGGGGAGCAGTACTTC.

This clonotype was observed a handful of times. The chain couples TRBV20-1 to TRBJ2-7, with 7 bases that match TRBD2. Germline CDR1 and CDR2: DFQATT and SNEGSKA (reference sequence). J lost 0 bases, V lost 6 bases, and 5 bases had no gene match. This CDR3 spans 13 amino acids. In nucleotides, the CDR3 is TGCAGTGCGAAGAGCGGGGTCTCCTACGAGCAGTACTTC. Its translation is CSAKSGVSYEQYF.

V is TRBV7-9 and J is TRBJ2-3, with 7 positions matching TRBD2. The length of the CDR3 is 17 residues. Germline CDR1 and CDR2: SEHNR and FQNEAQ (reference sequence). Germline trimming cut 6 bases from V and 5 bases from J; bases unmatched to any gene: 17. This chain's CDR3 is CASRTARAGVQGDTQYF. CDR3 DNA sequence: TGTGCCAGCAGGACCGCCAGGGCGGGAGTCCAGGGAGATACGCAGTATTTT.

This clonotype was detected a few times. The chain couples TRBV27 to TRBJ1-1; D unclear. The germline V gene has CDR1 MNHEY and CDR2 SMNVEV (reference sequence). CDR3 length: 13 amino acids. Trimming took off 2 bases at V and 8 bases at J, with 12 bases between the two ends. The CDR3 sequence: CASSLIIGNEAFF. In nucleotides, the CDR3 is TGTGCCAGCAGTTTAATTATCGGAAACGAAGCTTTCTTT.

As for this clonotype: This sequence may be a read error, since a much larger clone differs from it by one base. The V call is TRBV5-1, the J call TRBJ2-3, with TRBD1 as a possible D gene (7 bases). Per the germline V gene, CDR1 is SGHRS and CDR2 is YFSETQ. This CDR3 has 16 amino acids. V dropped 0 bases and J dropped 4 bases, with 15 bases sitting between them. Written as DNA, the CDR3 is TGCGCCAGCAGCTTGGTCTTACGCAGGGGGGCAGATACGCAGTATTTT. This codes for CASSLVLRRGADTQYF.

V and J are TRBV28 and TRBJ2-1, with 7 bases fitting TRBD1. This CDR3 comprises 13 residues. Germline V CDR1 and CDR2: MDHEN, SYDVKM. Trimming removed 4 bases from V and 12 bases from J; junction bases left unmatched: 9. As DNA, the CDR3 is TGTGCCAGCAGTTCTCCAAGCCCAGGGGGGCAGTTCTTC. This translates into CASSSPSPGGQFF.

This clonotype was observed at least ten times. The chain is built from TRBV27 and TRBJ2-3; D unclear. The CDR3 loop spans 12 amino acids. V shed 2 bases and J shed 14 bases, with 14 bases lying between them. CDR1 MNHEY and CDR2 SMNVEV come from the germline V gene (reference sequence). In DNA, the CDR3 is TGTGCCAGCAGTTTAGGAAGAGGACGTTTGTATTTT. Protein: CASSLGRGRLYF.

The rearrangement uses TRBV20-1 and TRBJ2-4, with a weak D call TRBD1 (6 bases). The J call could be wrong; TRBJ2-7 is a better fit for the DNA end. Germline CDR1 reads DFQATT; CDR2 reads SNEGSKA (reference sequence). The CDR3 is made up of 13 amino acids. The CDR3 region has the DNA TGCAGTGCGCCGGGACATCGAATCGACGAGCAGTACTTC. Translating gives CSAPGHRIDEQYF.

In this sample, this clonotype turned up a few times. This sequence joins TRBV28 and TRBJ2-2, with a possible D match to TRBD1 (6 bases). The CDR3 has 16 residues. Trimming removed 7 bases from V and 2 bases from J, with 17 bases in between. Germline CDR1 is MDHEN and CDR2 is SYDVKM. CDR3 region: CASTTTGTPNTGELFF. In DNA form, the CDR3 reads TGTGCCAGCACCACAACCGGGACACCTAACACCGGGGAGCTGTTTTTT.

In its sample, this clonotype was seen a few times. The chain has TRBV30 and TRBJ2-7; D might be TRBD1 or TRBD2, each matching 5 bases. The length of the CDR3 is 12 residues. V lost 3 bases, J lost 2 bases, and 8 bases lay in between. Germline V CDR1 and CDR2: GTSNPN, SVGIG (reference sequence). The CDR3 loop reads CAWSQGPYEQYF. The CDR3 DNA reads TGTGCCTGGAGCCAGGGACCCTACGAGCAGTACTTC.

There are a few counts of this clonotype. The CDR3, as DNA: TGCGCCAGCAGCTCCGGGGACAGTAATGAAAAACTGTTTTTT. This encodes CASSSGDSNEKLFF. The V gene is TRBV5-1, the J gene TRBJ1-4, with TRBD1 matching 7 bases. This CDR3 comprises 14 residues. Germline lookup yields CDR1 SGHRS and CDR2 YFSETQ. V gave up 3 bases and J gave up 4 bases; unmatched junction bases: 3.

The chain is built from TRBV28 and TRBJ2-7; TRBD1 is a possible D gene (6 bases). The V and J ends lost 7 bases and 6 bases respectively, with 19 bases between them. Germline V gene lookup returns CDR1 MDHEN and CDR2 SYDVKM. CDR3 length equals 14 residues. The CDR3 nucleotides read TGTGCCAGCAACCTCCGAAGGGACACCGTCGAGCAGTACTTC. Translation: CASNLRRDTVEQYF. The variable domain in full, completed from reference TRBV28 and TRBJ2-7, reads DVKVTQSSRYLVKRTGEKVFLECVQDMDHENMFWYRQDPGLGLRLIYFSYDVKMKEKGDIPEGYSVSREKKERFSLILESASTNQTSMYLCASNLRRDTVEQYFGPGTRLTVT.

A few counts support this clonotype. This rearrangement joins TRBV6-2 or TRBV6-3 to TRBJ2-3; 7 nucleotides align to TRBD2. J lost 4 bases, V lost 10 bases, and 11 bases had no gene match. The CDR3 covers 14 residues. CDR1 MNHEY and CDR2 SVGEGT come from the germline V gene. The CDR3 region is CATHGAGVPDTQYF. The DNA of the CDR3 is TGTGCCACGCACGGGGCGGGAGTCCCAGATACGCAGTATTTT.